These 13 T cell receptor beta chains were all obtained from the same sample, sequenced in a study of T cell responses to AZD1222 COVID-19 vaccine. Libraries were prepared by immunoSEQ multiplex PCR; TCRdb keeps only in-frame clonotypes and omits some of them. The sample gives about 100,000 clones, around nine tenths of which show up once; 15% to 20% is in the top ten. This specimen was peripheral blood, taken on day 0 of AZD1222 vaccination. These TCRs come from an adult in good health.

This clone was seen only once. This chain joins TRBV2 and TRBJ2-7; a weak D match, TRBD2 (6 bases). The V end was cut by 9 bases, the J end by 0 bases, with 15 bases between. The length of the CDR3 is 14 residues. Germline assignment: CDR1 SNHLY and CDR2 FYNNEI. CDR3 bases: TGTGCCAGACAAATAGCGGATAGCTCCTACGAGCAGTACTTC. Protein product: CARQIADSSYEQYF.

The gene calls are TRBV10-1 and TRBJ2-3; D gene ambiguous. Trimming cost V 4 bases and J 3 bases, with 5 bases left between them. The CDR3 consists of 12 residues. Germline CDR1 is WNHNN and CDR2 is SYGVQD (reference sequence). In nucleotides, the CDR3 is TGCGCCAGCAGTGCAGGAACAGATACGCAGTATTTT. Residues: CASSAGTDTQYF.

J is TRBJ1-4 and V is TRBV14; a possible D gene is TRBD1 (6 bases). The V gene's germline CDR1 is SGHDN and CDR2 FVKESK. This CDR3 contains 15 residues. The V end lost 2 bases, the J end lost 7 bases, and 14 bases lay between the germline ends. The CDR3 bases are TGTGCCAGCAGCCAATTGTACAGGGAGGGTGAAAAACTGTTTTTT. This sequence encodes CASSQLYREGEKLFF.

This sequence joins TRBV7-9 and TRBJ1-3, with D hard to call. The CDR3 is 12 amino acids. In germline, CDR1 is SEHNR, CDR2 FQNEAQ (reference sequence). Trimming took 11 bases from V and 4 from J, leaving 12 bases between them. The CDR3 spells CAGGVGGNTIYF. The CDR3 DNA is TGTGCCGGCGGGGTTGGGGGAAACACCATATATTTT. Based on the CDR3 plus reference TRBV7-9 and TRBJ1-3, the full variable domain is DTGVSQNPRHKITKRGQNVTFRCDPISEHNRLYWYRQTLGQGPEFLTYFQNEAQLEKSRLLSDRFSAERPKGSFSTLEIQRTEQGDSAMYLCAGGVGGNTIYFGEGSWLTVV.

V gene TRBV19 combines with J gene TRBJ1-2; D is ambiguous. The V and J ends lost 6 bases and 8 bases respectively, with 16 bases between them. This CDR3 has 13 residues. Germline lookup yields CDR1 LNHDA and CDR2 SQIVND (reference sequence). The CDR3 DNA sequence: TGTGCCAGTAGGCCCCGGCTCCCGGGGGGCTACACCTTC. It specifies CASRPRLPGGYTF.

The chain links TRBV12-3 or TRBV12-4 to TRBJ1-1; D is ambiguous. Trimming cost V 5 bases and J 3 bases, with 7 bases left between them. CDR3 size: 12 residues. CDR3 DNA sequence: TGTGCCAGCAGTGGGAGATACACTGAAGCTTTCTTT. Translation gives CASSGRYTEAFF.

The V call is TRBV5-1, the J call TRBJ2-7; D ambiguous. The CDR3 consists of 14 residues. Germline CDR1 is SGHRS and CDR2 is YFSETQ. The V gene lost 3 bases and the J gene lost 0 bases, with 10 bases spanning the gap. The CDR3 region is CASSSRTDSYEQYF. In DNA, the CDR3 is TGCGCCAGCAGCTCCCGTACGGACTCCTACGAGCAGTACTTC.

The CDR3 region has the DNA TGTGCCAGCAGCACGGCTACACGGGCAACTAATGAAAAACTGTTTTTT. This encodes CASSTATRATNEKLFF. V usage is TRBV7-2 and J usage is TRBJ1-4; D is ambiguous. The V and J ends lost 5 bases and 0 bases respectively, with 13 bases between them. The CDR3 spans 16 residues. Germline CDR1 reads SGHTA; CDR2 reads FQGNSA.

This chain uses TRBV5-6 with TRBJ1-1; D call uncertain. From germline, CDR1 is SGHDT and CDR2 YYEEEE. This CDR3 is 12 amino acids long. Trimming cost V 2 bases and J 4 bases, with 6 bases left between them. The CDR3 reads CASSFRSTEAFF. Written as DNA, the CDR3 is TGTGCCAGCAGCTTCAGGAGCACTGAAGCTTTCTTT.

The rearrangement links TRBV5-4 to TRBJ2-3; 10 bases agree with TRBD2. Germline loops: CDR1 SGHNT, CDR2 YYREEE (reference sequence). V was pared by 2 bases and J by 2 bases, with 5 bases of the junction left unmatched. The CDR3 loop spans 16 amino acids. Here the CDR3 reads CASSFRTSGSTDTQYF. In DNA form, the CDR3 reads TGTGCCAGCAGCTTTAGGACTAGCGGATCCACAGATACGCAGTATTTT.

The V and J genes are TRBV7-9 and TRBJ1-2, with TRBD1 identical over 7 bases. Per germline, CDR1 SEHNR and CDR2 FQNEAQ (reference sequence). The trim removed 2 bases at V and 0 bases at J, leaving 9 bases unmatched. CDR3 length equals 17 residues. This chain's CDR3 is CASSLTGTAPANYGYTF. Written as DNA, the CDR3 is TGTGCCAGCAGCTTAACTGGGACAGCCCCCGCTAACTATGGCTACACCTTC.

This sequence joins TRBV12-3 or TRBV12-4 and TRBJ2-7, with D hard to call. The CDR3 extends over 13 amino acids. With 6 bases removed from V and 0 bases from J, the gap between germline ends came to 9 bases. The chain's CDR3 is CASRVGYSYEQYF. Here the CDR3 DNA reads TGTGCCAGCAGGGTTGGATACTCCTACGAGCAGTACTTC.

This chain uses TRBV10-3 with TRBJ1-2, with D maybe TRBD1 (5 bases). CDR3 length: 13 residues. Per the germline V gene, CDR1 is ENHRY and CDR2 is SYGVKD. V was trimmed by 6 bases and J by 3 bases, leaving 11 bases between them. The CDR3 reads CAISLGGDYGYTF. Here the CDR3 DNA reads TGTGCCATCAGCCTCGGGGGGGACTATGGCTACACCTTC.